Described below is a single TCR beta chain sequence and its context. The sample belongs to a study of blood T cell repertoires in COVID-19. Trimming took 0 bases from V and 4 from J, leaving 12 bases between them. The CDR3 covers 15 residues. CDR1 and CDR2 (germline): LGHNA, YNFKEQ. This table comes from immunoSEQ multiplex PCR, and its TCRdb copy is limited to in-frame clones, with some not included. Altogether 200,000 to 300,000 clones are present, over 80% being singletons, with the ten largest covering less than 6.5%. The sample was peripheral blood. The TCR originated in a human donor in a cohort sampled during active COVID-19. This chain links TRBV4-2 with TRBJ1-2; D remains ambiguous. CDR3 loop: CASSQESAGLYGYTF. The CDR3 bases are TGTGCCAGCAGCCAAGAATCCGCAGGACTCTATGGCTACACCTTC.